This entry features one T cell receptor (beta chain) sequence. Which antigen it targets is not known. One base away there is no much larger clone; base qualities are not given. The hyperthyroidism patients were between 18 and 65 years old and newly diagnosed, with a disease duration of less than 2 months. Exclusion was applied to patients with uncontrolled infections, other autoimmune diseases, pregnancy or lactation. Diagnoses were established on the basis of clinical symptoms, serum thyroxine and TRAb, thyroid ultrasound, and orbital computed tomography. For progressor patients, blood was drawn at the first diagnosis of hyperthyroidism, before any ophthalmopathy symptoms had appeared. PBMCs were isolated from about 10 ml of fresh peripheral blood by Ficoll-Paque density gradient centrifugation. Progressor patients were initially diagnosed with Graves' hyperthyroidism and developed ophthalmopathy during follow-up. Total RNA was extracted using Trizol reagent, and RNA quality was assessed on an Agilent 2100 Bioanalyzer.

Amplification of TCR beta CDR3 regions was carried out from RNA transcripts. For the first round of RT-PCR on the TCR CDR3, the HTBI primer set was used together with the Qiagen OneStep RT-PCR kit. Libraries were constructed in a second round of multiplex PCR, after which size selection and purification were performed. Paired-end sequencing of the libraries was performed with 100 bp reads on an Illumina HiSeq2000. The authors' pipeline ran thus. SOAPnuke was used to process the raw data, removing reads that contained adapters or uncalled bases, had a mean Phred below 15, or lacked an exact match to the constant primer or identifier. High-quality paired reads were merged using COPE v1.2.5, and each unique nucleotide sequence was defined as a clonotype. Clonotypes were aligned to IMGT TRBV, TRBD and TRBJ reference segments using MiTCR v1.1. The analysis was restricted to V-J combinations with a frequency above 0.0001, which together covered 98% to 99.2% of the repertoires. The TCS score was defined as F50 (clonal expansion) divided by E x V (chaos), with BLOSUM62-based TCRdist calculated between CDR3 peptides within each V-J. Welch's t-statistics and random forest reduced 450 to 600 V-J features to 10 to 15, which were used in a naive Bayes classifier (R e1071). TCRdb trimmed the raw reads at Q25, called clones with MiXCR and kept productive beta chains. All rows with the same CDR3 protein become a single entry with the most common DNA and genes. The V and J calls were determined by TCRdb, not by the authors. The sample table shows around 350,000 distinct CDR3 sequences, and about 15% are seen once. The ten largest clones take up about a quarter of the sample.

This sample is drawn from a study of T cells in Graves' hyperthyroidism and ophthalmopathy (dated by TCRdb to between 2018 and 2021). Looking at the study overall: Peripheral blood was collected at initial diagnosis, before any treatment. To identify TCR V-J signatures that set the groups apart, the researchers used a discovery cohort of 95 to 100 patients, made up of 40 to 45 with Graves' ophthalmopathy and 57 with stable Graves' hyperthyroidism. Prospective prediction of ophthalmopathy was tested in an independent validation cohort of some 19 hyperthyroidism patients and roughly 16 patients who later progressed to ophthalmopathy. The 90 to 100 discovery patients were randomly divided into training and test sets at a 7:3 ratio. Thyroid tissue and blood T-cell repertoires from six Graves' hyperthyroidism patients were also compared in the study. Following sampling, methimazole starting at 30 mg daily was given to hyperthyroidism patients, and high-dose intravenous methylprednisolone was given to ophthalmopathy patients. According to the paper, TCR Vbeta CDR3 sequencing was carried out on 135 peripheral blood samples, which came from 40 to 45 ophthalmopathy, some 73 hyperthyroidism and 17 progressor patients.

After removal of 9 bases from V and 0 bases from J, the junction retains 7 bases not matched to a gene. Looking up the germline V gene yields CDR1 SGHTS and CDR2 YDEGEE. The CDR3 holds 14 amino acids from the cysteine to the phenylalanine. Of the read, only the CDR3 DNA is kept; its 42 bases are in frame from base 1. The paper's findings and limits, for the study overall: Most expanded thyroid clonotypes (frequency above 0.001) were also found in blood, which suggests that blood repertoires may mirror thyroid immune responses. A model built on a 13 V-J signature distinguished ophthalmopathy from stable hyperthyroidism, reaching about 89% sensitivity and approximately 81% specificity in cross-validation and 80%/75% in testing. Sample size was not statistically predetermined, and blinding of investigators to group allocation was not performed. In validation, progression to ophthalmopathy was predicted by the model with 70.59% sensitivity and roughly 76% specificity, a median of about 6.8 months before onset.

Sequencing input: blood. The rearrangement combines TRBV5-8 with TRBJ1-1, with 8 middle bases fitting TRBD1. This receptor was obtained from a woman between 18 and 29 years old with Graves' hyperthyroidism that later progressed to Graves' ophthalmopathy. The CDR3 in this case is CATNQGALNTEAFF. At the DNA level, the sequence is TGTGCCACTAATCAGGGGGCCCTGAACACTGAAGCTTTCTTT.